The T cell receptor beta chain described here comes from a study of metastatic and nonmetastatic thyroid tumors. Looking at the study overall: Repertoire comparison spanned blood and tumor or nodule tissue of malignant and benign thyroid patients.

Note on this clone: Antigen specificity is unknown.

Patients had received no treatment of any kind before thyroid surgery. Looked up from germline, CDR1 is SGHNT and CDR2 is YENEEA. Trimming stripped 5 bases from V and 3 bases from J, with 11 bases between. CDR3 length equals 14 residues. Original processing methods: CDR3 was compared across clinicopathological groups, and the resulting differences were used to build a distant-metastasis classifier for papillary thyroid cancer. With MiXCR, TCRdb reprocessed the PCR reads. None of the V and J calls come from the authors' own analysis; TCRdb made them. Among approximately 16,000 clones listed, under 30% were seen once. General study points: Reportedly, malignant thyroid tumors had significantly higher TCR beta diversity than benign nodules, in blood and tumor.

The specimen sequenced was blood. The chain recombines TRBV11-3 with TRBJ1-5; D unresolved. The sequence was collected from a male donor with papillary thyroid cancer or a benign thyroid nodule (not recorded which). Some clones in this sample may be carry-over from other donors' samples. The CDR3 nucleotides read TGTGCCAGCAGCCGCGATGGTATCAATCAGCCCCAGCATTTT. Encoded protein: CASSRDGINQPQHF.